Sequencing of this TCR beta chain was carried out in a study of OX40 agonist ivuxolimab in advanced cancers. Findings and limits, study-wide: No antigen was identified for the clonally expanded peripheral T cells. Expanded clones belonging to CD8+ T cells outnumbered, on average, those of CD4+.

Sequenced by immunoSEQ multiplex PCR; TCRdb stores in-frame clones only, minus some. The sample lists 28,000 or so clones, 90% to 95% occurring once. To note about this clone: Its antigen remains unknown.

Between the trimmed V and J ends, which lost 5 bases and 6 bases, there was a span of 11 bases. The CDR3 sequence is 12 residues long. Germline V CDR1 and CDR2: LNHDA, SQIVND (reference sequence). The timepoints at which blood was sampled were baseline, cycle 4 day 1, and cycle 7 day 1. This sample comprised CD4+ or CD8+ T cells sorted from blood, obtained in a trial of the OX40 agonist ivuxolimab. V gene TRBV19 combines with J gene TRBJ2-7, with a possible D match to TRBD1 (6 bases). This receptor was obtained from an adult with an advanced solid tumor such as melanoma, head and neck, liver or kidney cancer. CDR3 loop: CASSAGVFEQYF. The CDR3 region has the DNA TGTGCCAGTAGTGCAGGGGTTTTCGAGCAGTACTTC.